Below, 26 T cell receptor beta chains from the same sample are listed, as sequenced in a study of cytomegalovirus exposure and HLA in healthy donors. Assay: immunoSEQ multiplex PCR; the TCRdb copy retains only in-frame clones and omits some. The sample has 55,000 to 65,000 clones, around 90% seen once. Sequencing was performed on PBMCs. These receptor sequences come from a man aged 18 to 30 in good health and CMV-seronegative.

The V gene is TRBV7-9, the J gene TRBJ2-7; 14 bases are shared with TRBD2. Looked up from germline, CDR1 is SEHNR and CDR2 is FQNEAQ (reference sequence). The junction had 5 bases not matched to a gene; V was cut back by 0 bases and J by 7 bases. The CDR3 sequence is 16 residues long. The CDR3 protein is CASSLAGLAGVGEQYF. The CDR3 DNA is TGTGCCAGCAGCTTAGCGGGACTAGCGGGAGTAGGGGAGCAGTACTTC.

The V call is TRBV5-4, the J call TRBJ2-5; possible D gene TRBD1, 6 bases. The V gene lost 4 bases and the J gene lost 4 bases, with 11 bases spanning the gap. CDR3 length equals 13 residues. From germline, CDR1 is SGHNT and CDR2 YYREEE (reference sequence). CDR3: CASSATGLETQYF. CDR3 DNA: TGTGCCAGCAGCGCAACAGGGCTAGAGACCCAGTACTTC. The full variable domain, with the rest looked up from reference TRBV5-4 and TRBJ2-5, is ETGVTQSPTHLIKTRGQQVTLRCSSQSGHNTVSWYQQALGQGPQFIFQYYREEENGRGNFPPRFSGLQFPNYSSELNVNALELDDSALYLCASSATGLETQYFGPGTRLLVL.

J is TRBJ1-3 and V is TRBV5-1, with 7 bases lining up with TRBD1. The CDR3 covers 19 residues. Germline trimming cut 4 bases from V and 4 bases from J; bases unmatched to any gene: 20. The germline CDR1 and CDR2 sequences are SGHRS and YFSETQ. The CDR3 sequence is CASSRTTYYGQVEGNTIYF. In nucleotides, the CDR3 is TGCGCCAGCAGCCGAACGACTTACTATGGACAGGTTGAAGGAAACACCATATATTTT.

The V call is TRBV4-1, the J call TRBJ2-7; no reliable D call. This CDR3 contains 14 residues. V gave up 2 bases and J gave up 6 bases, with 14 bases separating them. CDR1 and CDR2 (germline): MGHRA, YSYEKL. CDR3 residues: CASSQFAAASEQYF. In nucleotides, the CDR3 is TGCGCCAGCAGCCAATTCGCGGCAGCCTCCGAGCAGTACTTC.

This chain connects TRBV5-1 to TRBJ2-1; D possibly corresponds to TRBD1 (6 bases). The germline V gene encodes CDR1 SGHRS and CDR2 YFSETQ. Trimming left V 2 bases short and J 6 bases short, with 15 bases between. The CDR3 runs 15 residues. CDR3 nucleotides: TGCGCCAGCAGCTTATCAGGGACATTCACCAATGAGCAGTTCTTC. Translation: CASSLSGTFTNEQFF.

The rearrangement links TRBV2 to TRBJ2-1; TRBD2 agrees at 7 bases. In germline, CDR1 is SNHLY, CDR2 FYNNEI. With 0 bases clipped from V and 0 bases from J, the junction kept 8 bases outside the gene matches. The CDR3 loop spans 18 amino acids. This chain's CDR3 is CASSEAYLGGSSYNEQFF. The CDR3 DNA sequence: TGTGCCAGCAGTGAAGCGTATTTGGGCGGGAGCTCCTACAATGAGCAGTTCTTC.

The rearrangement joins TRBV14 to TRBJ2-5; 16 nucleotides agree with TRBD2. V dropped 4 bases and J dropped 0; count of bases not matched to a gene: 8. Per germline, CDR1 SGHDN and CDR2 FVKESK. The CDR3 loop spans 19 amino acids. CDR3 bases: TGTGCCAGCAGCCCGGGGACTAGCGGGAGGGCCAAGGACCAAGAGACCCAGTACTTC. It yields the protein CASSPGTSGRAKDQETQYF.

This clone was recorded a few times. CDR3 nucleotides: TGTGCCAGCAGCTTTGGACAATCCTACGAGCAGTACTTC. Amino acids: CASSFGQSYEQYF. This chain uses TRBV5-6 with TRBJ2-7; TRBD1 might be the D (5 bases). CDR3 size: 13 residues. The germline gives CDR1 SGHDT, CDR2 YYEEEE. The V and J ends lost 2 bases and 1 base respectively, with 7 bases between them.

The CDR3 sequence is CASSLSAAFGNTIYF. The DNA of the CDR3 is TGTGCCAGCAGCCTGTCGGCAGCGTTTGGAAACACCATATATTTT. The chain carries TRBV9 and TRBJ1-3; D not certain. The CDR3 loop spans 15 amino acids. V lost 4 bases to trimming and J lost 3 bases, with 14 bases between them. The germline CDR1 and CDR2 sequences are SGDLS and YYNGEE.

The chain uses TRBV7-2 and TRBJ2-1; D call uncertain. CDR1 is SGHTA, CDR2 FQGNSA, per germline. V was cut by 5 bases and J by 8 bases, with 13 bases left in between. The CDR3 is made up of 13 amino acids. The CDR3 loop is CASSPPPSHEQFF. In DNA form, the CDR3 reads TGTGCCAGCAGCCCTCCCCCCTCCCATGAGCAGTTCTTC.

The rearrangement uses TRBV5-1 and TRBJ2-7; D is unresolved. Germline CDR1 is SGHRS and CDR2 is YFSETQ. The V end lost 5 bases, the J end lost 0 bases, and 15 bases lay between the germline ends. CDR3 size: 15 residues. CDR3 region: CASSSITWSSYEQYF. The DNA of the CDR3 is TGCGCCAGCAGTTCGATTACCTGGAGCTCCTACGAGCAGTACTTC.

The chain couples TRBV6-5 to TRBJ1-4; the D is unclear. Germline values: CDR1 MNHEY, CDR2 SVGAGI. This CDR3 is built from 14 residues. V gave up 6 bases and J gave up 0 bases, with 8 bases separating them. The CDR3 protein is CASSLIATNEKLFF. In DNA form, the CDR3 reads TGTGCCAGCAGCCTAATAGCAACTAATGAAAAACTGTTTTTT.

This clone was detected once. Written as DNA, the CDR3 is TGTGCCACCAGCAGAGATCACGGGTCTAAAGAGACCCAGTACTTC. Translating it yields CATSRDHGSKETQYF. This chain connects TRBV15 to TRBJ2-5, with D uncertain. The CDR3 contains 15 residues. With 0 bases removed from V and 3 bases from J, the gap between germline ends came to 11 bases. The V gene's germline CDR1 is LNHNV and CDR2 YYDKDF (reference sequence).

The chain uses TRBV18 and TRBJ2-3; 9 bases are a match to TRBD2. The V and J ends lost 1 base and 0 bases, in that order; junction bases with no gene match: 8. The CDR3 consists of 18 residues. CDR1 KGHSH and CDR2 LQKENI come from the germline V gene. The CDR3 sequence: CASSPRLAGVGSTDTQYF. The DNA of the CDR3 is TGTGCCAGCTCACCACGGTTAGCGGGAGTCGGGAGCACAGATACGCAGTATTTT.

The rearrangement uses TRBV5-1 and TRBJ2-7, with 8 bases aligning to TRBD1. J was trimmed by 2 bases and V by 1 base; bases with no gene match: 5. CDR3 length: 15 amino acids. Germline values: CDR1 SGHRS, CDR2 YFSETQ. CDR3 bases: TGCGCCAGCAGCTTGACGGCAGGGGGCCCCTACGAGCAGTACTTC. It translates to CASSLTAGGPYEQYF. The variable domain in full, completed from reference TRBV5-1 and TRBJ2-7, reads KAGVTQTPRYLIKTRGQQVTLSCSPISGHRSVSWYQQTPGQGLQFLFEYFSETQRNKGNFPGRFSGRQFSNSRSEMNVSTLELGDSALYLCASSLTAGGPYEQYFGPGTRLTVT.

The chain combines TRBV6-5 with TRBJ2-7; 12 nucleotides match TRBD2. V was clipped by 6 bases and J by 6 bases; unmatched bases: 6. Germline CDR1 is MNHEY and CDR2 is SVGAGI. This CDR3 has 14 amino acids. CDR3 amino acids: CASSQLAGGSEQYF. CDR3 sequence (DNA): TGTGCCAGCAGCCAACTAGCGGGGGGATCCGAGCAGTACTTC.

The genes are TRBV5-8 and TRBJ2-7, with D unclear. This CDR3 region has 13 residues. From germline, CDR1 is SGHTS and CDR2 YDEGEE. The V gene lost 4 bases and the J gene lost 2 bases, with 10 bases spanning the gap. The CDR3 region has the DNA TGTGCCAGCAGCCCTCTAGTCACCTACGAGCAGTACTTC. It is translated as CASSPLVTYEQYF.

V and J are TRBV5-1 and TRBJ2-1, with 8 bases that match TRBD1. The trim removed 4 bases at V and 5 bases at J, leaving 8 bases unmatched. Looked up from germline, CDR1 is SGHRS and CDR2 is YFSETQ. This CDR3 is 15 amino acids long. CDR3 nucleotides: TGCGCCAGCAGCACGGGGGACAGGCCTGACAATGAGCAGTTCTTC. Translating it yields CASSTGDRPDNEQFF.

The chain carries TRBV28 and TRBJ2-7; TRBD2 matches 11 bases. CDR1 and CDR2 from the germline V gene are MDHEN and SYDVKM. This CDR3 comprises 15 residues. V shed 2 bases and J 7 bases; nucleotides not matched to a gene: 7. For the CDR3, the DNA is TGTGCCAGCAGTTTAGTAGCGGGAGGGGTCGGGGAGCAGTACTTC. This translates into CASSLVAGGVGEQYF.

The chain uses TRBV21-1 and TRBJ2-7; the table calls TRBD1, which could not be checked here. TRBV21-1 is a pseudogene. The CDR3 is 17 residues long. DNA for the CDR3: TGTGCCAGCAGCAAAGGGGGGGACAGGGACCGCTCCTACGAGCAGTACTTC. This sequence encodes CASSKGGDRDRSYEQYF.

J is TRBJ1-4 and V is TRBV6-5; 10 nucleotides line up with TRBD1. The germline V gene has CDR1 MNHEY and CDR2 SVGAGI. The V gene end was trimmed by 2 bases and the J gene end by 3 bases; junction bases not matched to a gene: 3. The CDR3 length is 16 residues. The CDR3 sequence is CASSYTGQGANEKLFF. In DNA, the CDR3 is TGTGCCAGCAGTTACACCGGACAGGGGGCTAATGAAAAACTGTTTTTT.

The rearrangement links TRBV29-1 to TRBJ2-1; 7 bases are a match to TRBD1. V lost 8 bases and J lost 6; bases outside the gene matches: 10. The CDR3 has 13 amino acids. Germline V gene sequence: CDR1 SQVTM, CDR2 ANQGSEA. CDR3 in amino acids: CSLPGGSGNEQFF. CDR3 sequence (DNA): TGCAGCCTGCCAGGGGGTTCGGGCAATGAGCAGTTCTTC.

The CDR3 region is CASSLIGASLYYEQYF. The CDR3 DNA sequence: TGTGCCAGCAGCTTGATAGGGGCATCCCTATACTACGAGCAGTACTTC. This chain links TRBV5-6 with TRBJ2-7; maybe TRBD1 (5 bases). Germline-derived CDR1 and CDR2 are SGHDT and YYEEEE. V was pared by 1 base and J by 3 bases, with 17 bases between. CDR3 size: 16 residues. Combining the CDR3 with reference TRBV5-6 and TRBJ2-7 gives the whole variable domain DAGVTQSPTHLIKTRGQQVTLRCSPKSGHDTVSWYQQALGQGPQFIFQYYEEEERQRGNFPDRFSGHQFPNYSSELNVNALLLGDSALYLCASSLIGASLYYEQYFGPGTRLTVT.

This rearrangement joins TRBV30 to TRBJ1-4, with D perhaps matching TRBD1 (5 bases). CDR1 is GTSNPN and CDR2 is SVGIG in the germline V gene (reference sequence). The CDR3 length is 12 residues. The V end was cut by 0 bases, the J end by 6 bases, with 5 bases between. CDR3 nucleotide sequence: TGTGCCTGGAGTGTAGGGGATGAAAAACTGTTTTTT. Encoded protein: CAWSVGDEKLFF.

This clone was seen only once. The rearrangement uses TRBV4-3 and TRBJ2-3; TRBD2 might be the D (5 bases). The CDR3 loop spans 12 amino acids. CDR1 is LGHNA and CDR2 is YSLEER in the germline V gene. Between the trimmed V and J ends, which lost 6 bases and 6 bases, there was a span of 10 bases. The CDR3 protein is CASSQSGDTQYF. In nucleotides, the CDR3 is TGCGCCAGCAGTCAAAGCGGTGATACGCAGTATTTT.

This clone was observed a handful of times. The chain combines TRBV2 with TRBJ2-1; a weak D match, TRBD2 (6 bases). Germline lookup yields CDR1 SNHLY and CDR2 FYNNEI. This CDR3 comprises 13 residues. With 8 bases removed from V and 4 bases from J, the gap between germline ends came to 12 bases. CDR3 DNA: TGTGCCAGCGGGGCGCTAGCGTACAATGAGCAGTTCTTC. Its protein product is CASGALAYNEQFF.